This T cell receptor beta chain stems from a study of CD8 T cells in Susac syndrome. Study results and caveats: Acknowledgment was made by the study that its TCR sequencing and HLA analysis involved a relatively small number of individuals.

Comment on this clonotype: Its antigen remains unidentified.

TCR beta from blood CD8+ and CD4+ T cells was sequenced. The CD8+ and CD4+ T cells were isolated magnetically using a negative isolation approach, whereas the TEMRA cells were enriched by FACS. A quantity of about 0.5 to 1 ug RNA underwent reverse transcription using random hexamers. Amplification of TCR beta CDR3 by immunoSEQ multiplex PCR spanned 54 Vbeta and 13 Jbeta. One entry per CDR3 protein, called by TCRdb with MiXCR from the immunoSEQ multiplex PCR reads. In the table there are 50,000 or so distinct CDR3 sequences, roughly 93% of which are singletons. In germline, CDR1 is MGHDK, CDR2 SYGVNS. This CDR3 comprises 14 residues. Germline trimming cut 3 bases from V and 5 bases from J; bases unmatched to any gene: 6.

The V call is TRBV25-1, the J call TRBJ1-1; 7 positions match TRBD1. The clonotype originates from a human donor with multiple sclerosis. Sequenced input: CD8+ T cells from PBMCs. The CDR3 spells CASSEGTGVTEAFF. The CDR3 nucleotides are TGTGCCAGCAGTGAGGGAACAGGGGTGACTGAAGCTTTCTTT.